A selection of T cell receptor beta chains follows, all from one sample in a study of blood T cell repertoires in COVID-19. Clones were sequenced by immunoSEQ multiplex PCR, and TCRdb holds only the in-frame ones, with some missing. The repertoire holds about 250,000 clones, with around 90% as singletons. What was sequenced was peripheral blood. These receptors originate from a man between 18 and 29 years old with active or convalescent COVID-19. CDR3s include the opening cysteine and the closing phenylalanine or tryptophan. The order of the fields is clone size, V gene, D gene, J gene, CDR3 DNA, CDR3 protein. D genes are given only for firm matches. Where a row states a size, it is once, few, many or the class of an expanded clone; other rows omit it.

.	TRBV6-2/TRBV6-3	.	TRBJ2-7	TGTGCCAGCAGTTACTCGACAGCCTACGAGCAGTACTTC	CASSYSTAYEQYF
.	TRBV30	TRBD1	TRBJ1-6	TGTGCCGGACAGGGGCGCTCCTATAATTCACCCCTCCACTTT	CAGQGRSYNSPLHF
.	TRBV19	.	TRBJ1-4	TGTGCCAGTAGGTTGACACCGAGTAATGAAAAACTGTTTTTT	CASRLTPSNEKLFF
.	TRBV19	.	TRBJ1-5	TGTGCCAGTAGTGTCAGGAGCAATCAGCCCCAGCATTTT	CASSVRSNQPQHF
.	TRBV2	.	TRBJ2-1	TGTGCCAGCAGTGGGTCCGGGATGTACAATGAGCAGTTCTTC	CASSGSGMYNEQFF
.	TRBV19	TRBD1	TRBJ2-7	TGTGCCAGTAGTATAGATTTGAGACAGGGGATCTACGAGCAGTACTTC	CASSIDLRQGIYEQYF
once	TRBV6-6	TRBD1	TRBJ1-2	TGTGCCAGCAGTTACTCAGGGGGCCAGGGTGGCTACACCTTC	CASSYSGGQGGYTF
.	TRBV29-1	.	TRBJ2-3	TGCAGCGTCCTACTCCAGGGTAGTAGCACAGATACGCAGTATTTT	CSVLLQGSSTDTQYF
.	TRBV6-2/TRBV6-3	.	TRBJ2-5	TGTGCCAGCAGTTACGCCCCCCACGGAGGGGCAGAGACCCAGTACTTC	CASSYAPHGGAETQYF
.	TRBV11-2	.	TRBJ1-2	TGTGCCAGCAGCCCCCCGCGGGGGAGGGGGGGCTACACCTTC	CASSPPRGRGGYTF
once	TRBV13	TRBD1	TRBJ2-5	TGTGCCAGCAGTCCCGAAACAGGGGTGGGGGAGACCCAGTACTTC	CASSPETGVGETQYF
.	TRBV20-1	TRBD1	TRBJ1-1	TGCAGTGCTAGTCTCTCGGACAGGGTGACGACTGAAGCTTTCTTT	CSASLSDRVTTEAFF
few	TRBV18	.	TRBJ2-1	TGTGCCAGCTCACCATCGGGCCCCGGGACAGAGCAGTTCTTC	CASSPSGPGTEQFF
few	TRBV14	.	TRBJ1-1	TGTGCCAGCAGCCAACAGTTTGAAGCTTTCTTT	CASSQQFEAFF
.	TRBV19	.	TRBJ2-3	TGTGCCAGTAGGAGGGTATTCTCGATATGGGCAGATACGCAGTATTTT	CASRRVFSIWADTQYF
.	TRBV5-4	TRBD1	TRBJ2-5	TGTGCCAGCAGCCTCCGGGACAGTGTACAAGAGACCCAGTACTTC	CASSLRDSVQETQYF
.	TRBV6-5	.	TRBJ1-1	TGTGCCACTCTGATTAGCGGGTCTTGGGGTGAAGCTTTCTTT	CATLISGSWGEAFF
.	TRBV18	.	TRBJ1-1	TGTGCCAGTGCCGGGATCCCGCTTTTTATGAACACTGAAGCTTTCTTT	CASAGIPLFMNTEAFF
.	TRBV5-1	.	TRBJ1-6	TGCGCCAGCAGCTTAGCTCAGGGGTTAGGCAATTCACCCCTCCACTTT	CASSLAQGLGNSPLHF
.	TRBV7-9	.	TRBJ1-1	TGTGCCAGCAATCGCGGGGAATACACTGAAGCTTTCTTT	CASNRGEYTEAFF
.	TRBV18	.	TRBJ2-3	TGTGCCAGCTCACCACCAGGGACAACCGGTACGCAGTATTTT	CASSPPGTTGTQYF
.	TRBV11-3	.	TRBJ2-5	TGTGCCAGCAGCCGTGGACAGCAAGAGACCCAGTACTTC	CASSRGQQETQYF
.	TRBV28	TRBD1	TRBJ1-4	TGTGCCAGCAGCCTGGACAGGGGAGTCGGTAATGAAAAACTGTTTTTT	CASSLDRGVGNEKLFF
.	TRBV28	TRBD1	TRBJ1-2	TGTGCCAGCAGTTACCTTGGGGACAGGTACTATGGCTACACCTTC	CASSYLGDRYYGYTF
.	TRBV5-1	.	TRBJ2-3	TGCGCCAGCAGCCCGGGACTGGAACGAGATACGCAGTATTTT	CASSPGLERDTQYF
.	TRBV7-8	TRBD1	TRBJ2-2	TGTGCCAGCAGAACGACAGGGGCGGTCTCCGGGGAGCTGTTTTTT	CASRTTGAVSGELFF
.	TRBV27	TRBD1	TRBJ2-2	TGTGCCAGCAGGGCGGACAGGTATACCGGGGAGCTGTTTTTT	CASRADRYTGELFF
.	TRBV28	.	TRBJ2-7	TGTGCCAGCAGTGGAGGGGACAGCTCCTACGAGCAGTACTTC	CASSGGDSSYEQYF
.	TRBV7-2	.	TRBJ2-1	TGTGCCAGCAGCCCATCCGGGCCCCAGGGTGAGCAGTTCTTC	CASSPSGPQGEQFF
.	TRBV13	.	TRBJ2-1	TGTGCCAGCAGCTCTCTGGGTAGCGGTCAAAGCAATGAGCAGTTCTTC	CASSSLGSGQSNEQFF
.	TRBV7-2	.	TRBJ2-7	TGTGCCAGCAGCCCCCGGGGCGGGGTTAACTACGAGCAGTACTTC	CASSPRGGVNYEQYF
.	TRBV9	.	TRBJ2-2	TGTGCCAGCGGAGGAGAGGGTGACACCGGGGAGCTGTTTTTT	CASGGEGDTGELFF
.	TRBV10-3	TRBD2	TRBJ2-1	TGTGCCATCAGTCCGGGACTTGCGGGAGGGGGCCGGGGTGAGCAGTTCTTC	CAISPGLAGGGRGEQFF
.	TRBV14	.	TRBJ2-4	TGTGCCAGCAGCCCCGGAGGGGACATTCAGTACTTC	CASSPGGDIQYF
.	TRBV15	TRBD1	TRBJ2-2	TGTGCCACCAGCAGCCGGGACAGGGGTCCTTCCGGGGAGCTGTTTTTT	CATSSRDRGPSGELFF
.	TRBV28	.	TRBJ1-2	TGTGCCAGCAGCGCGACAGATTATGGCTACACCTTC	CASSATDYGYTF
once	TRBV30	.	TRBJ1-5	TGTGCCTGGAGTTCACGGGATAATCAGCCCCAGCATTTT	CAWSSRDNQPQHF
.	TRBV7-9	TRBD2	TRBJ2-1	TGTGCCAGCAGCCCCAAACTGGCTAGCGGGAGGGCCAGGTACAATGAGCAGTTCTTC	CASSPKLASGRARYNEQFF
.	TRBV30	TRBD1	TRBJ1-1	TGTGCCTGGAGTGACCCTGCCACAGGGGGTTACACTGAAGCTTTCTTT	CAWSDPATGGYTEAFF
.	TRBV28	TRBD1	TRBJ1-2	TGTGCCAGCAGGGTCCCCGGGACAGATCGCTACACCTTC	CASRVPGTDRYTF
.	TRBV15	TRBD2	TRBJ2-3	TGTGCCACCAGCAGAGGCCCGGGACTAGCGGACGGAGATACGCAGTATTTT	CATSRGPGLADGDTQYF
.	TRBV5-5	TRBD2	TRBJ2-2	TGTGCCAGCAGCCGGCAACTGACTAGCGGGAGTATCGACACCGGGGAGCTGTTTTTT	CASSRQLTSGSIDTGELFF
.	TRBV5-6	.	TRBJ1-1	TGTGCCAGCAGCCACTCACAAAGGACTCCTAAAAGAGCTTTCTTT	CASSHSQRTPKRAFF
.	TRBV29-1	TRBD2	TRBJ2-6	TGCAGCGTTGCTAGCGGGCCTGGGGCCAACGTCCTGACTTTC	CSVASGPGANVLTF
.	TRBV7-2	TRBD2	TRBJ2-1	TGTGCCAGCAGCTTAGGGGGGACTAGAGAGAATGAGCAGTTCTTC	CASSLGGTRENEQFF
.	TRBV5-6	TRBD1	TRBJ1-5	TGTGCCAGCAGCCGAGGACAGGGTCTCAATCAGCCCCAGCATTTT	CASSRGQGLNQPQHF
few	TRBV19	.	TRBJ1-6	TGTGCCAGTAGTTCTTCCGGGACTTTTAATTCACCCCTCCACTTT	CASSSSGTFNSPLHF
.	TRBV2	.	TRBJ1-5	TGTGCCAGCAGGGGAGGGGACAATCAGCCCCAGCATTTT	CASRGGDNQPQHF
.	TRBV18	.	TRBJ2-3	TGTGCCAGCTCCCAAATTAGCACAGATACGCAGTATTTT	CASSQISTDTQYF
.	TRBV28	.	TRBJ2-5	TGTGCCAGCAGTTCCGCCTGGGGGCGCCAAGAGACCCAGTACTTC	CASSSAWGRQETQYF
.	TRBV2	TRBD1	TRBJ1-1	TGTGCCAGCAGCCCGGGACAGGGATTCTACACTGAAGCTTTCTTT	CASSPGQGFYTEAFF
.	TRBV7-2	TRBD2	TRBJ2-3	TGTGCCAGCAGCGCGGGACTAGCGGGGGTTAATACGCAGTATTTT	CASSAGLAGVNTQYF
few	TRBV7-2	TRBD1	TRBJ1-4	TGTGCCAGCAGCTTAGGCAGGGGGCAAATTGAAAAACTGTTTTTT	CASSLGRGQIEKLFF
.	TRBV30	TRBD2	TRBJ2-3	TGTGCCTGGAGCCCCCGAGGGAGGGGTTTCACAGATACGCAGTATTTT	CAWSPRGRGFTDTQYF
.	TRBV29-1	TRBD2	TRBJ2-7	TGCAGCGCGCGGTATACGGGAGGGGGACCCTACGAGCAGTACTTC	CSARYTGGGPYEQYF
.	TRBV9	.	TRBJ1-4	TGTGCCAGCAGCACGCGTCCGGGGGGTGAAAAACTGTTTTTT	CASSTRPGGEKLFF
once	TRBV30	.	TRBJ2-5	TGTGCCTGGAGTGTATCAAGAGGGGGGGCGGAGCCAAGGGAAGAGACCCAGTACTTC	CAWSVSRGGAEPREETQYF
.	TRBV27	.	TRBJ2-7	TGTGCCAGCAGTTTGCCGGGTGCACCTCCCTACGAGCAGTACTTC	CASSLPGAPPYEQYF
.	TRBV11-2	.	TRBJ2-5	TGTGCCAGCAGCGCCGACCCGGGGGCCCAGTACTTC	CASSADPGAQYF